These T cell receptor beta chains were read from a single sample in a study of neurological immune-mediated disorders. MiXCR, applied by TCRdb to the 5' RACE reads, yields one record per CDR3 protein. Of about 74,000 distinct CDR3 sequences listed, less than 5.5% were seen once; the top ten hold about 8%. The specimen was PBMCs. Every receptor here comes from a man aged 18 to 29 with multiple sclerosis. The CDR3 runs from the conserved cysteine through the conserved F or W. The order of the fields is D gene, V gene, clone size, J gene, CDR3 protein, CDR3 DNA. The D gene is left open where the match is weak. Size tells how often a clone was seen (once, few, many) or the class of an expanded clone, and some rows leave it out.

NA,TRBV5-1,many,TRBJ2-1,CASSKHRENSYNEQFF,TGCGCCAGCAGCAAGCACCGGGAGAATTCCTACAATGAGCAGTTCTTC
NA,TRBV9,many,TRBJ1-1,CASGDKNTEAFF,TGTGCCAGCGGGGACAAGAACACTGAAGCTTTCTTT
TRBD1,TRBV30,many,TRBJ2-1,CAWSHTGGEQFF,TGTGCCTGGAGCCATACAGGGGGGGAGCAGTTCTTC
TRBD2,TRBV7-2,many,TRBJ2-1,CASSPGLAFNEQFF,TGTGCCAGCAGCCCCGGACTAGCTTTTAATGAGCAGTTCTTC
NA,TRBV20-1,NA,TRBJ2-3,CSAIAPATPDTQYF,TGCAGTGCTATAGCCCCAGCCACCCCAGATACGCAGTATTTT
NA,TRBV11-2,many,TRBJ2-7,CASSPQGVGFEQYF,TGTGCCAGCAGCCCGCAGGGAGTGGGGTTCGAGCAGTACTTC
NA,TRBV15,many,TRBJ2-7,CATSRDPYRDLYEQYF,TGTGCCACCAGCAGAGATCCTTACAGGGATTTATACGAGCAGTACTTC
NA,TRBV5-1,many,TRBJ1-1,CASSPPRGNTEAFF,TGCGCCAGCAGCCCTCCGCGAGGGAACACTGAAGCTTTCTTT
NA,TRBV5-1,many,TRBJ2-7,CASSLGPHYEQYF,TGCGCCAGCAGCTTGGGCCCTCACTACGAGCAGTACTTC
NA,TRBV20-1,NA,TRBJ2-2,CSAMREWGTGELFF,TGCAGTGCTATGCGGGAATGGGGCACCGGGGAGCTGTTTTTT
TRBD2,TRBV15,many,TRBJ2-7,CATSSQIAGGHEQYF,TGTGCCACCAGCTCCCAAATAGCGGGGGGGCACGAGCAGTACTTC
NA,TRBV6-6,many,TRBJ2-1,CASGPENEQFF,TGTGCCAGCGGACCCGAAAATGAGCAGTTCTTC
NA,TRBV6-6,many,TRBJ1-2,CASSTADYPGGYTF,TGTGCCAGCAGTACCGCGGACTACCCGGGGGGCTACACCTTC
TRBD1,TRBV12-3/TRBV12-4,many,TRBJ1-4,CASSYRQGLREKLFF,TGTGCCAGCAGTTATAGACAGGGCCTTAGAGAAAAACTGTTTTTT
TRBD2,TRBV20-1,many,TRBJ2-7,CSARDLGTSSYEQYF,TGCAGTGCTAGAGATCTTGGGACTAGCAGCTACGAGCAGTACTTC
TRBD1,TRBV6-2/TRBV6-3,NA,TRBJ1-5,CASRLDRGNQPQNF,TGTGCCAGCAGATTGGACAGGGGGAATCAGCCCCAGAATTTT
TRBD1,TRBV5-1,many,TRBJ2-2,CASSPTGTGSGELFF,TGCGCCAGCAGCCCTACCGGGACAGGATCCGGGGAGCTGTTTTTT
TRBD1,TRBV20-1,many,TRBJ2-5,CSARDIRGKIETQYF,TGCAGTGCTAGAGATATCAGGGGGAAGATAGAGACCCAGTACTTC
TRBD2,TRBV19,NA,TRBJ2-1,CASSTSGGPTGQFF,TGTGCCAGTAGTACTAGCGGGGGGCCGACGGGGCAGTTCTTC
NA,TRBV5-6,many,TRBJ2-5,CASSLVEDYLQETQYF,TGTGCCAGCAGCTTGGTGGAAGACTACCTACAAGAGACCCAGTACTTC
NA,TRBV4-2,many,TRBJ2-7,CASSQGASYEQYF,TGTGCCAGCAGCCAAGGGGCCTCCTACGAGCAGTACTTC
NA,TRBV5-1,many,TRBJ2-1,CASDPTGQGEQFF,TGCGCCAGCGATCCAACAGGGCAGGGTGAGCAGTTCTTC
TRBD2,TRBV20-1,many,TRBJ2-7,CSARDPGLAYEQYF,TGCAGTGCTAGAGATCCGGGACTAGCGTACGAGCAGTACTTC
NA,TRBV2,few,TRBJ1-5,CASSERLLNQPQHF,TGTGCCAGTAGTGAAAGGCTGTTGAATCAGCCCCAGCATTTT
NA,TRBV6-1,many,TRBJ1-5,CASSPRGGRGQPQNF,TGTGCCAGCAGTCCCCGGGGGGGAAGAGGGCAGCCCCAGAATTTT
NA,TRBV11-2,many,TRBJ2-1,CASSSLAREQFF,TGTGCCAGCAGCTCCCTTGCACGGGAGCAGTTCTTC
NA,TRBV7-2,many,TRBJ2-1,CASSLLTTTIYYNEQFF,TGTGCCAGCAGCTTGCTTACAACGACGATTTACTACAATGAGCAGTTCTTC
NA,TRBV5-1,many,TRBJ2-7,CASSWATTSYEQYF,TGCGCCAGCAGCTGGGCCACCACTTCCTACGAGCAGTACTTC
TRBD2,TRBV10-3,many,TRBJ2-1,CAATFGTGLGVDEQFF,TGTGCCGCCACCTTTGGTACGGGACTAGGTGTCGATGAGCAGTTCTTC
TRBD1,TRBV4-1,many,TRBJ2-7,CASSHTGVHEQYF,TGCGCCAGCAGCCACACAGGGGTCCACGAGCAGTACTTC
TRBD2,TRBV18,many,TRBJ2-2,CASSPGTSYRGELFF,TGTGCCAGCTCACCAGGGACTAGTTATCGCGGGGAGCTGTTTTTT
NA,TRBV5-1,few,TRBJ1-6,CASSLGGVGRSPLHF,TGCGCCAGCAGCTTGGGTGGAGTCGGAAGGTCACCCCTCCACTTT
NA,TRBV10-3,many,TRBJ2-7,CAISGGKGYEQYF,TGTGCCATCAGCGGGGGAAAGGGCTACGAGCAGTACTTC
NA,TRBV4-1,many,TRBJ2-6,CASSQDRGGANVLTF,TGCGCCAGCAGCCAAGACAGGGGTGGGGCCAACGTCCTGACTTTC
NA,TRBV6-1,many,TRBJ2-6,CASLAGANVLTF,TGTGCCAGTCTGGCGGGGGCCAACGTCCTGACTTTC
TRBD1,TRBV25-1,many,TRBJ1-2,CASSQTGNPIGYTF,TGTGCCAGCAGTCAGACAGGGAATCCTATCGGCTACACCTTC
NA,TRBV10-3,many,TRBJ1-5,CAISEMGNQPQHF,TGTGCCATCAGTGAAATGGGGAATCAGCCCCAGCATTTT
TRBD1,TRBV10-1,many,TRBJ2-2,CASSSGQAQNTGELFF,TGCGCCAGCAGTAGCGGACAGGCCCAAAACACCGGGGAGCTGTTTTTT
NA,TRBV5-1,few,TRBJ2-3,CASLGKIADVTSRSAHFRDTQYF,TGCGCCAGCCTAGGAAAGATAGCGGACGTAACGTCCCGTTCGGCCCATTTCCGAGATACGCAGTATTTT
NA,TRBV20-1,few,TRBJ2-3,CSAASGVSDTQYF,TGCAGTGCCGCCTCAGGGGTCTCAGATACGCAGTATTTT
NA,TRBV5-6,NA,TRBJ1-5,CASSSSGENQPQHF,TGTGCCAGCAGCTCTTCGGGGGAAAATCAGCCCCAGCATTTT
NA,TRBV30,many,TRBJ1-1,CAWRMNTEAFF,TGTGCCTGGAGAATGAACACTGAAGCTTTCTTT
TRBD2,TRBV5-4,NA,TRBJ2-7,CASSAGTSGVQYF,TGTGCCAGCAGCGCGGGGACTAGCGGAGTGCAGTACTTC
TRBD2,TRBV24-1,many,TRBJ2-1,CATSDDGGRAPKNEQFF,TGTGCCACCAGTGACGATGGTGGGAGGGCTCCCAAGAATGAGCAGTTCTTC
NA,TRBV7-9,many,TRBJ2-5,CASSSQGGGDQYF,TGTGCCAGCAGCTCACAGGGCGGCGGTGACCAGTACTTC
TRBD2,TRBV7-3,many,TRBJ2-1,CASSLAGGLNEQFF,TGTGCCAGCAGCTTAGCGGGGGGGTTGAATGAGCAGTTCTTC
NA,TRBV5-1,many,TRBJ1-1,CASSRQEENTEAFF,TGCGCCAGCAGCCGCCAAGAGGAGAACACTGAAGCTTTCTTT
TRBD1,TRBV7-9,NA,TRBJ1-5,CASSSTGAGTQPQNF,TGTGCCAGCAGCTCGACAGGGGCAGGGACTCAGCCCCAGAATTTT
TRBD2,TRBV9,many,TRBJ2-1,CASSGTRNNEQFF,TGTGCCAGCAGCGGGACTAGGAACAATGAGCAGTTCTTC
TRBD1,TRBV28,many,TRBJ1-1,CASSLWGTGGVGTEAFF,TGTGCCAGCAGTTTGTGGGGGACAGGGGGTGTGGGCACTGAAGCTTTCTTT
NA,TRBV12-3/TRBV12-4,many,TRBJ1-2,CASSERIYGYTF,TGTGCCAGCAGTGAGAGGATCTATGGCTACACCTTC
TRBD1,TRBV7-6,many,TRBJ1-6,CASSPIGQGLSPLHF,TGTGCCAGCAGCCCCATTGGACAGGGTCTCTCACCCCTCCACTTT
TRBD1,TRBV12-3/TRBV12-4,many,TRBJ1-2,CASSPQGDEGYTF,TGTGCCAGCAGTCCCCAGGGGGATGAAGGCTACACCTTC
NA,TRBV20-1,many,TRBJ2-5,CSARERGLPGETQYF,TGCAGTGCTAGAGAGCGGGGATTGCCGGGGGAGACCCAGTACTTC